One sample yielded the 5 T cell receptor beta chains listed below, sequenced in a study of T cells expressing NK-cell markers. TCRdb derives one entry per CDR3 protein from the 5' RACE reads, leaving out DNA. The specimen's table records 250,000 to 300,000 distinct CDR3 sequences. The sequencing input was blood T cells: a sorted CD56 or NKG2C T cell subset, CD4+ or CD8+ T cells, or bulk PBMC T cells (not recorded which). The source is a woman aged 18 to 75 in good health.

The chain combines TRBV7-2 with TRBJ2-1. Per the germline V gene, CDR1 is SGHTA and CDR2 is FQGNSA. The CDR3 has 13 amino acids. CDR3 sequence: CASSFHFINEQFF.

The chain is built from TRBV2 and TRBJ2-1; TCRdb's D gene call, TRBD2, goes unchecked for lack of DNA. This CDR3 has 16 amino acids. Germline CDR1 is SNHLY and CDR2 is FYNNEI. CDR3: CASTTSGGASYNEQFF.

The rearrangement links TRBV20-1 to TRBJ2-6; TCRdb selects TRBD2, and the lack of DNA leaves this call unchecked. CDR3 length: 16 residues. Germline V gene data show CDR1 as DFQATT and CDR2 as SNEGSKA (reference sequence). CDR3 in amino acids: CSARPPSGAGANVLTF.

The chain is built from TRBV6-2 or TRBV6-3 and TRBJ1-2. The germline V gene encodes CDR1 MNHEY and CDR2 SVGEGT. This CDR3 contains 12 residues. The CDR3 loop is CAIWAANYGYTF.

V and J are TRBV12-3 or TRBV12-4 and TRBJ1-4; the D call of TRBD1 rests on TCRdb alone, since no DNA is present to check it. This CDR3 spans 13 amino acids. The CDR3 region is CASSLVDRAGLFF.